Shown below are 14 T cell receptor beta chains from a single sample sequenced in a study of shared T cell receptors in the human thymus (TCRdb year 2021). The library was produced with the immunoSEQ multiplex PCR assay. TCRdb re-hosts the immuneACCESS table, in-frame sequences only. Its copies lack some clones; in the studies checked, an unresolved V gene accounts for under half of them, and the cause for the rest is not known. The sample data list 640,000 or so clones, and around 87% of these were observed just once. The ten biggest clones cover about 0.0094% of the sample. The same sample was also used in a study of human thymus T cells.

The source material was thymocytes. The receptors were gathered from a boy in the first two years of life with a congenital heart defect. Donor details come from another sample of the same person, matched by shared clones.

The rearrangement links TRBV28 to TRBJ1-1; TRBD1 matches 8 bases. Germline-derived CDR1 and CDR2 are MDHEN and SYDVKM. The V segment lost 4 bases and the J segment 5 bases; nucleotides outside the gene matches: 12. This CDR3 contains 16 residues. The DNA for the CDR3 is TGTGCCAGCAGTTGGGGAAGGACAGGGAAGGGAACTGAAGCTTTCTTT. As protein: CASSWGRTGKGTEAFF.

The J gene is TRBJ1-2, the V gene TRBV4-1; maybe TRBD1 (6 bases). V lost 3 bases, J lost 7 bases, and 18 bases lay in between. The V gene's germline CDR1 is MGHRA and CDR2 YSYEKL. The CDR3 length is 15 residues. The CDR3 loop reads CASSQATTGIGGYTF. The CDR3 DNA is TGCGCCAGCAGCCAGGCAACCACAGGGATAGGTGGCTACACCTTC.

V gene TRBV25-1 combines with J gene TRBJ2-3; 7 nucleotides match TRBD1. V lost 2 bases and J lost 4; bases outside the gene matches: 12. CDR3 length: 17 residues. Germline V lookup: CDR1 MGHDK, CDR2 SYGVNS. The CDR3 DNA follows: TGTGCCAGCAGTGAAGACGACAGGGAGTTTGGGCCAGATACGCAGTATTTT. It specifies CASSEDDREFGPDTQYF.

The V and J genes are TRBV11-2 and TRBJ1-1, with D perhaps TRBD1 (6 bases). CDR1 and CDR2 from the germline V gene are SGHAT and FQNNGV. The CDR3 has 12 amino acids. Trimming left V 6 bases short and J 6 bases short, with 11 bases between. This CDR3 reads CASSTGIAEAFF. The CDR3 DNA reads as TGTGCCAGCAGTACAGGGATCGCTGAAGCTTTCTTT. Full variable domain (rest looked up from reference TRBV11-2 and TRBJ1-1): EAGVAQSPRYKIIEKRQSVAFWCNPISGHATLYWYQQILGQGPKLLIQFQNNGVVDDSQLPKDRFSAERLKGVDSTLKIQPAKLEDSAVYLCASSTGIAEAFFGQGTRLTVV.

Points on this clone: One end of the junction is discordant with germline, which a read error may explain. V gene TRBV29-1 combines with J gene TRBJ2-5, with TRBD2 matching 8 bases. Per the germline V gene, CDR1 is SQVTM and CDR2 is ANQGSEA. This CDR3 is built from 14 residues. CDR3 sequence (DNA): TGCAGCGTAGAAGGCTTACTAGCGGAAGAGACCCAGTACTTC. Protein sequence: CSVEGLLAEETQYF.

The CDR3 DNA follows: TGTGCCAGTAGTATTGGCGCGGAGGGAGGGCCACAGAAGAACACCGGGGAGCTGTTTTTT. It yields the protein CASSIGAEGGPQKNTGELFF. The chain carries TRBV19 and TRBJ2-2, with TRBD2 matching 7 bases. The CDR3 is made up of 20 amino acids. Germline-derived CDR1 and CDR2 are LNHDA and SQIVND (reference sequence). V trimming: 3 bases; J trimming: 1 base; junction bases outside the gene matches: 17. Full variable domain (outside the CDR3, taken from reference TRBV19 and TRBJ2-2): DGGITQSPKYLFRKEGQNVTLSCEQNLNHDAMYWYRQDPGQGLRLIYYSQIVNDFQKGDIAEGYSVSREKKESFPLTVTSAQKNPTAFYLCASSIGAEGGPQKNTGELFFGEGSRLTVL.

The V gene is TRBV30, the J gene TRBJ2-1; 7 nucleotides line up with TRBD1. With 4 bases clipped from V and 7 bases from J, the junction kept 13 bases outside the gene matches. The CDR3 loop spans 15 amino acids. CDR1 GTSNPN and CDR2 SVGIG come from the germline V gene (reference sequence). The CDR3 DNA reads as TGTGCCTGGAAGTCTTGGCAGGGGGTCAGGAATGAGCAGTTCTTC. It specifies CAWKSWQGVRNEQFF.

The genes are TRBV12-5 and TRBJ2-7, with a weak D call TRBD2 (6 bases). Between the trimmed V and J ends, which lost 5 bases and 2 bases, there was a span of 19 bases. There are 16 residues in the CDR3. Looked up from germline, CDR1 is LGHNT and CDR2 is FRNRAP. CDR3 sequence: CASGNRGSSETYEQYF. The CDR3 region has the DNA TGTGCTAGTGGTAACCGCGGATCTAGCGAGACCTACGAGCAGTACTTC.

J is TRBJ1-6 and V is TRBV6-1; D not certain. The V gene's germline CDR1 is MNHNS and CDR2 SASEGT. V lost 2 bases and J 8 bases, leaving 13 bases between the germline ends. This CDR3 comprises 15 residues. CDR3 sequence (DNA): TGTGCCAGCAGTGAAATGGCCGGGTTTCATTCACCCCTCCACTTT. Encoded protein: CASSEMAGFHSPLHF.

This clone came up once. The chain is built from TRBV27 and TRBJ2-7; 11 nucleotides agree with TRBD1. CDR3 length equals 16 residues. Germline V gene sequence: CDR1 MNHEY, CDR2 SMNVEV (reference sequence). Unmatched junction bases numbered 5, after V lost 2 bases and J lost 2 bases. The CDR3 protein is CASSLTPGQGAYEQYF. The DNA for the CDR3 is TGTGCCAGCAGTTTAACACCGGGACAGGGGGCCTACGAGCAGTACTTC.

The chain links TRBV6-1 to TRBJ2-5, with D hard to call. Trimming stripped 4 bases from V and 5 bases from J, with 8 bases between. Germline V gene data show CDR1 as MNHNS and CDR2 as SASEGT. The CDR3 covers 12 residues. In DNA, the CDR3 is TGTGCCAGCAGTGGGTTCAGGGAGACCCAGTACTTC. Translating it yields CASSGFRETQYF.

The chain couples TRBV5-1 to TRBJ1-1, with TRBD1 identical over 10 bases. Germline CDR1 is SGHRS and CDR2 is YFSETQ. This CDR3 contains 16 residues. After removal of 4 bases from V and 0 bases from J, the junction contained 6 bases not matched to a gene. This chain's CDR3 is CASSNRDRGLNTEAFF. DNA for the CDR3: TGCGCCAGCAGCAACCGGGACAGGGGCCTGAACACTGAAGCTTTCTTT.

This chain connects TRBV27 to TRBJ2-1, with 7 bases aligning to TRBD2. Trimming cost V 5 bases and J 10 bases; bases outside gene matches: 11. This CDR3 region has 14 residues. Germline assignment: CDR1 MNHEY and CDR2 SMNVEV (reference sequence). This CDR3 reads CASSPPGLLLEQFF. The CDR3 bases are TGTGCCAGCAGTCCCCCGGGACTACTACTAGAGCAGTTCTTC.

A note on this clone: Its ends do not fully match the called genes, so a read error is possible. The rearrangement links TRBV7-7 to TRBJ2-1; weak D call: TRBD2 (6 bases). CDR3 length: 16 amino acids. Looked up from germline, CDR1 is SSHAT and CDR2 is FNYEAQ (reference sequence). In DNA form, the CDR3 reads TGTGCTAGCAGCCACGGGACTCCTAGTTCCTACAATGAGCAGTTCTTC. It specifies CASSHGTPSSYNEQFF.